The rows below give T cell receptor beta chains drawn from one sample of a study of blood T cell repertoires in COVID-19. Only in-frame clones appear in the TCRdb table, and some are missing; sequencing was by immunoSEQ multiplex PCR. The sample has 150,000 to 200,000 clones, approximately 78% seen once. The sequenced sample consisted of PBMCs or T cells enriched from blood (not recorded which). The source of these receptors is a woman aged 50 to 60 who had recovered from COVID-19. CDR3s include the opening cysteine and the closing phenylalanine or tryptophan. The order of the fields is V gene, J gene, D gene, clone size, CDR3 protein, CDR3 DNA. The D gene is left open where the match is weak. Where a row states a size, it is once, few, many or the class of an expanded clone; other rows omit it.

v_call: TRBV28; j_call: TRBJ2-3; d_call: TRBD2; clone_size: few; cdr3_aa: CASSFRAGLAGGITDTQYF; cdr3_nt: TGTGCCAGCAGTTTCCGAGCGGGACTAGCGGGAGGTATCACAGATACGCAGTATTTT
v_call: TRBV27; j_call: TRBJ2-7; d_call: -; clone_size: once; cdr3_aa: CASSLRRGAYEQYF; cdr3_nt: TGTGCCAGCAGTTTACGGCGGGGAGCGTACGAGCAGTACTTC
v_call: TRBV18; j_call: TRBJ2-3; d_call: TRBD1; clone_size: -; cdr3_aa: CASSLYRGLGDTQYF; cdr3_nt: TGTGCCAGCTCATTATACAGGGGGCTGGGAGATACGCAGTATTTT
v_call: TRBV5-5; j_call: TRBJ1-5; d_call: -; clone_size: once; cdr3_aa: CASSFGSSGLDQPQHF; cdr3_nt: TGTGCCAGCAGCTTTGGGTCCTCAGGGTTAGATCAGCCCCAGCATTTT
v_call: TRBV7-3; j_call: TRBJ1-2; d_call: TRBD1; clone_size: -; cdr3_aa: CASSPGTALNYGYTF; cdr3_nt: TGTGCCAGCAGCCCGGGGACAGCCCTTAACTATGGCTACACCTTC
v_call: TRBV28; j_call: TRBJ1-1; d_call: -; clone_size: -; cdr3_aa: CASSAPTPGTEAFF; cdr3_nt: TGTGCCAGCAGTGCCCCGACACCAGGCACTGAAGCTTTCTTT
v_call: TRBV18; j_call: TRBJ2-5; d_call: -; clone_size: -; cdr3_aa: CASSPDSGTAQETQYF; cdr3_nt: TGTGCCAGCTCACCAGATAGCGGGACAGCCCAAGAGACCCAGTACTTC
v_call: TRBV2; j_call: TRBJ1-4; d_call: TRBD1; clone_size: -; cdr3_aa: CASSEAGQGGEKLFF; cdr3_nt: TGTGCCAGCAGTGAAGCCGGACAGGGGGGGGAAAAACTGTTTTTT
v_call: TRBV20-1; j_call: TRBJ2-7; d_call: -; clone_size: once; cdr3_aa: CSALDYYEQYF; cdr3_nt: TGCAGTGCTCTAGATTACTACGAGCAGTACTTC
v_call: TRBV5-4; j_call: TRBJ2-7; d_call: -; clone_size: -; cdr3_aa: CASSFDFSYEQYF; cdr3_nt: TGTGCCAGCAGCTTTGACTTTTCCTACGAGCAGTACTTC
v_call: TRBV30; j_call: TRBJ1-1; d_call: TRBD1; clone_size: -; cdr3_aa: CAWSPDRETTEAFF; cdr3_nt: TGTGCCTGGAGCCCAGACAGGGAAACAACTGAAGCTTTCTTT
v_call: TRBV19; j_call: TRBJ2-1; d_call: TRBD1; clone_size: -; cdr3_aa: CASIVQGRKNNEQFF; cdr3_nt: TGTGCCAGTATCGTACAGGGGAGAAAAAACAATGAGCAGTTCTTC
v_call: TRBV7-3; j_call: TRBJ2-1; d_call: TRBD2; clone_size: once; cdr3_aa: CASSSGLANEQFF; cdr3_nt: TGTGCCAGCAGCTCGGGACTAGCGAATGAGCAGTTCTTC
v_call: TRBV9; j_call: TRBJ2-7; d_call: -; clone_size: -; cdr3_aa: CASSLTNYVNEQYF; cdr3_nt: TGTGCCAGCAGCCTTACTAATTACGTGAACGAGCAGTACTTC
v_call: TRBV5-4; j_call: TRBJ1-6; d_call: -; clone_size: -; cdr3_aa: CASSLQGRNSPLHF; cdr3_nt: TGTGCCAGCAGTTTACAGGGAAGGAATTCACCCCTCCACTTT
v_call: TRBV12-5; j_call: TRBJ1-2; d_call: TRBD1; clone_size: -; cdr3_aa: CASALEGQGPNYGYTF; cdr3_nt: TGTGCTAGTGCCCTTGAGGGACAGGGGCCTAACTATGGCTACACCTTC
v_call: TRBV7-9; j_call: TRBJ2-3; d_call: -; clone_size: few; cdr3_aa: CASSPPLLVTDTQYF; cdr3_nt: TGTGCCAGCAGCCCGCCGTTACTAGTGACAGATACGCAGTATTTT
v_call: TRBV6-2/TRBV6-3; j_call: TRBJ2-1; d_call: TRBD2; clone_size: -; cdr3_aa: CASSLRASGYNEQFF; cdr3_nt: TGTGCCAGCAGCCTCAGGGCTAGCGGCTACAATGAGCAGTTCTTC